The 3 T cell receptor beta chains given below trace back to one sample, sequenced in a study of breast tumors, draining lymph nodes, adjacent tissues. One entry per CDR3 protein results from TCRdb running MiXCR on the multiplex PCR reads. The sample records approximately 63,000 distinct CDR3 sequences, roughly 57% being singletons. The sample comprised breast tumor tissue. The source is a female donor with breast cancer. Some clones in this sample may be carry-over from other donors' samples.

This clonotype occurred once. V gene TRBV6-1 combines with J gene TRBJ2-7; D remains ambiguous. Germline loops: CDR1 MNHNS, CDR2 SASEGT. This CDR3 spans 15 amino acids. V lost 7 bases, J lost 3 bases, and 19 bases lay in between. The CDR3 DNA reads as TGTGCCAGCAAAGAAAGCCCTCTTGGCGGCTACGAGCAGTACTTC. Translating it yields CASKESPLGGYEQYF.

In this sample, this clonotype turned up a few times. The V call is TRBV25-1, the J call TRBJ2-1; 8 bases are a match to TRBD2. V was pared by 8 bases and J by 7 bases, with 7 bases of the junction left unmatched. The CDR3 has 13 amino acids. Germline CDR1 and CDR2: MGHDK and SYGVNS. The CDR3 DNA reads as TGTGCCAGCGTTACCGGGACTAGAAATGAGCAGTTCTTC. Protein product: CASVTGTRNEQFF.

The chain combines TRBV7-2 with TRBJ2-7, with 9 bases identical to TRBD2. The CDR3 is made up of 15 amino acids. The V segment lost 5 bases and the J segment 7 bases; nucleotides outside the gene matches: 12. Per the germline V gene, CDR1 is SGHTA and CDR2 is FQGNSA. CDR3 sequence reads: CASSAYPGLAHEQYF. The CDR3 DNA reads TGTGCCAGCAGCGCCTACCCGGGACTAGCTCATGAGCAGTACTTC.